The clone carrying this T cell receptor (beta chain) was counted between two and nine times. The data derive from a study of blood T cell repertoires in COVID-19. Per the study methods: The assay estimated nucleated cells by amplifying reference gene primers. Measured with immunoSEQ multiplex PCR; TCRdb has only the in-frame clones, and not every one. Clonal size and the V and J genes are those of that table, whereas D and trimming came from the DNA. The repertoire has 80,000 to 95,000 clones, about four fifths of them found once; the top ten carry roughly 9.8%. CDR1 SQVTM and CDR2 ANQGSEA come from the germline V gene. V was trimmed by 5 bases and J by 0 bases, leaving 23 bases between them. This CDR3 region has 18 residues.

V and J are TRBV29-1 and TRBJ2-1; perhaps TRBD1 as D (6 bases). Source material: peripheral blood. This clonotype was obtained from a woman of 80 years or more with acute or convalescent COVID-19. CDR3 region: CSVPPWMGAGSSYNEQFF. The CDR3 DNA sequence: TGCAGCGTTCCACCATGGATGGGGGCGGGTAGCTCCTACAATGAGCAGTTCTTC.